This TCR beta chain was observed in a study of cytomegalovirus exposure and HLA in healthy donors. Notes on the study in general: Indistinguishability led to the exclusion of some V segments, TRBV6-2 and TRBV6-3 included.

With respect to this clone: Antigen: not known.

The V gene's germline CDR1 is SNHLY and CDR2 FYNNEI. Between the trimmed V and J ends, which lost 4 bases and 2 bases, there was a span of 8 bases. The CDR3 has 13 amino acids. The primer mix had 60 Vbeta and 13 Jbeta primers. Generated by immunoSEQ multiplex PCR, the TCRdb table keeps only in-frame clones and is missing some. The sample lists more than 95,000 clones, roughly 80% occurring once. The specimen was PBMCs. This sequence was found in a female donor in good health and CMV-seronegative. J is TRBJ2-5 and V is TRBV2; possible D gene TRBD1, 5 bases. In DNA, the CDR3 is TGTGCCAGCAGTGTAAGACAGCAAGAGACCCAGTACTTC. Protein: CASSVRQQETQYF.